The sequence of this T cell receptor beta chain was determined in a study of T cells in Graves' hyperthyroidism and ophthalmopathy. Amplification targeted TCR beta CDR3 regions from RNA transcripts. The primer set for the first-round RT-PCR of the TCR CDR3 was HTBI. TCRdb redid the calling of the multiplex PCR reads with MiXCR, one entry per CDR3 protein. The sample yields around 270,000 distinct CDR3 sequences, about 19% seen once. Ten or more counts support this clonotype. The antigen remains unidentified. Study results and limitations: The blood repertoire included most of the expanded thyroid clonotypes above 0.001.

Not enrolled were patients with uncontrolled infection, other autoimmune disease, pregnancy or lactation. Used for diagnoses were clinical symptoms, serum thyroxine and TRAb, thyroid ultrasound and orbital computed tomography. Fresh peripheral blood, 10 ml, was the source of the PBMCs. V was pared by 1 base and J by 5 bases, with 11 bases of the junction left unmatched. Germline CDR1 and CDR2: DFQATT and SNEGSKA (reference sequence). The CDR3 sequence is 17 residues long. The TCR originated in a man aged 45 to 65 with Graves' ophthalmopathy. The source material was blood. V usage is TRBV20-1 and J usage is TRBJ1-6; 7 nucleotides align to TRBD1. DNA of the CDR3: TGCAGTGCTAGAGCCTATCCGCCGGGGACAGATAATTCACCCCTCCACTTT. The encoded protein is CSARAYPPGTDNSPLHF.